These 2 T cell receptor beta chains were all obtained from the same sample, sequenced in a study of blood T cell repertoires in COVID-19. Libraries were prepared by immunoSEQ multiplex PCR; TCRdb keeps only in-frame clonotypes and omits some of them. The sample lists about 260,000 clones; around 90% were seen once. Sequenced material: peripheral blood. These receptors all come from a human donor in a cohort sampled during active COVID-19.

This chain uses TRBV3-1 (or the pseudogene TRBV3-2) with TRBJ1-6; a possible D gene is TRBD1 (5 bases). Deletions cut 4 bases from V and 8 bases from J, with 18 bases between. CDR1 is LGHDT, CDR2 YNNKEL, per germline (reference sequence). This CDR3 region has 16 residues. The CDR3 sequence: CASSPSGTGTDSPLHF. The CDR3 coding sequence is TGTGCCAGCAGCCCCTCCGGTACAGGAACCGATTCACCCCTCCACTTT.

CDR3 bases: TGTGCCACCAGCAGAGTGCCCCGGGGCTCCTACAATGAGCAGTTCTTC. The encoded protein is CATSRVPRGSYNEQFF. J is TRBJ2-1 and V is TRBV15, with D possibly TRBD2 on 5 matching bases. Trimming stripped 1 base from V and 0 bases from J, with 10 bases between. This CDR3 has 16 amino acids. Germline CDR1 reads LNHNV; CDR2 reads YYDKDF (reference sequence).